This T cell receptor beta chain originates from a study of T-cell reconstitution after alpha-beta-depleted transplantation in children. Study outcomes and limitations: At the one-year point after transplant, T-cell counts and TCRbeta diversity were found to come mostly from T cells that had been newly produced. From surviving recipient T cells and thymic progenitors came the high day-60 TCRbeta diversity observed in some patients.

The TCRbeta library was prepared with unique molecular identifiers. MiXCR was run by TCRdb on the PCR reads, yielding one entry per CDR3 protein. Of around 670,000 distinct CDR3 sequences listed, around 14% are singletons. Looked up from germline, CDR1 is SNHLY and CDR2 is FYNNEI. The V gene lost 1 base and the J gene lost 8 bases, with 14 bases spanning the gap. The CDR3 length is 14 residues. Notes on this clonotype: Its specificity is not known.

This receptor was identified in a girl aged 2 to 9 with congenital amegakaryocytic thrombocytopenia, due to receive a stem cell transplant. The chain recombines TRBV2 with TRBJ1-2, with a weak D call TRBD1 (6 bases). The sample consisted of PBMCs, taken before TCRalphabeta/CD19-depleted stem cell transplant. The CDR3 spells CASSEGWGGLGYTF. The DNA for the CDR3 is TGTGCCAGCAGTGAAGGTTGGGGGGGGCTCGGCTACACCTTC.